Below are 27 T cell receptor beta chains sequenced from a single sample in a study of shared clonotypes between healthy human individuals. TCRdb keeps only in-frame clones here, not all; method: immunoSEQ multiplex PCR. The data hold around 1.9 million clones, with about 92% observed a single time. The naive CD8 fraction comprised CD45RO-negative cells positively selected for CCR7 and excluded terminally differentiated effector memory CD45RA+ cells. Sequenced material: naive CD8+ T cells from PBMCs. The source of these receptors is a man between 18 and 35 years old in good health. Some clones in this sample may be carry-over from other donors' samples.

The chain links TRBV29-1 to TRBJ2-4; a possible D gene is TRBD1 (5 bases). Germline V gives CDR1 SQVTM, CDR2 ANQGSEA. V was cut by 5 bases and J by 1 base, with 15 bases left in between. This CDR3 has 15 residues. The CDR3 here is CSVLTAWSAKNIQYF. The DNA of the CDR3 is TGCAGCGTTTTGACAGCCTGGAGCGCCAAAAACATTCAGTACTTC.

This chain connects TRBV27 to TRBJ2-7; D is perhaps TRBD1 (5 bases). The CDR3 has 15 residues. Germline V CDR1 and CDR2: MNHEY, SMNVEV (reference sequence). V shed 1 base and J shed 5 bases, with 15 bases lying between them. The CDR3 here is CASSLFSGQINEQYF. CDR3 nucleotide sequence: TGTGCCAGCAGTTTATTTTCTGGACAAATCAACGAGCAGTACTTC.

V is TRBV7-9 and J is TRBJ1-2, with D uncertain. CDR3 length: 14 amino acids. Trimming cost V 1 base and J 8 bases, with 14 bases left between them. The germline CDR1 and CDR2 sequences are SEHNR and FQNEAQ (reference sequence). CDR3 sequence (DNA): TGTGCCAGCAGCTTAGGCCTGAACCCAGAGGGCTACACCTTC. Protein: CASSLGLNPEGYTF.

This rearrangement joins TRBV27 to TRBJ1-2, with D possibly being TRBD1 (6 bases). Germline CDR1 is MNHEY and CDR2 is SMNVEV (reference sequence). This CDR3 is 16 amino acids long. Trimming removed 1 base from V and 0 bases from J, with 12 bases in between. The CDR3 here is CASSLWGRGSNYGYTF. The CDR3 nucleotides are TGTGCCAGCAGTTTATGGGGCAGGGGCTCTAACTATGGCTACACCTTC.

The V gene is TRBV5-1, the J gene TRBJ1-1, with D possibly being TRBD1 (5 bases). V dropped 2 bases and J dropped 2 bases, with 13 bases sitting between them. The germline CDR1 and CDR2 sequences are SGHRS and YFSETQ. The CDR3 runs to 15 residues. For the CDR3, the DNA is TGCGCCAGCAGCTTTTATTCAGGGTTAAACACTGAAGCTTTCTTT. Amino acid sequence: CASSFYSGLNTEAFF.

As concerns this clone: The junction and the germline gene differ at one end; a read error may be behind it. The V and J genes are TRBV27 and TRBJ1-2; tentatively, D is TRBD1 (6 bases). The CDR3 sequence is 15 residues long. In germline, CDR1 is MNHEY, CDR2 SMNVEV (reference sequence). The CDR3 protein is CASSLYGQLNYGYTF. CDR3 in DNA: TGTGCCAGCAGCTTATATGGACAGCTAAACTATGGCTACACCTTC.

The chain recombines TRBV29-1 with TRBJ1-3, with 7 bases identical to TRBD1. J gave up 2 bases and V 2 bases, and 0 bases lay outside the gene matches. There are 13 residues in the CDR3. Germline loops: CDR1 SQVTM, CDR2 ANQGSEA. In nucleotides, the CDR3 is TGCAGCGTTGAACAGGGGGCTGGAAACACCATATATTTT. It translates to CSVEQGAGNTIYF.

CDR3 sequence: CASSYTGASYEQYF. In nucleotides, the CDR3 is TGTGCCAGCAGTTACACCGGGGCTTCCTACGAGCAGTACTTC. J is TRBJ2-7 and V is TRBV6-5; D possibly uses TRBD1 or TRBD2 (5 bases each). Germline CDR1 is MNHEY and CDR2 is SVGAGI. This CDR3 has 14 residues. V lost 2 bases and J 1 base, leaving 9 bases between the germline ends.

V is TRBV27 and J is TRBJ2-7; D is tentatively TRBD1 or TRBD2 (5 bases each). CDR3 length: 13 amino acids. The V end was cut by 5 bases, the J end by 7 bases, with 15 bases between. Germline CDR1 is MNHEY and CDR2 is SMNVEV (reference sequence). The CDR3 loop is CASSMRVGVEQYF. The CDR3 DNA is TGTGCCAGCAGTATGAGGGTGGGGGTTGAGCAGTACTTC.

The chain recombines TRBV7-9 with TRBJ2-1; D unresolved. Germline V lookup: CDR1 SEHNR, CDR2 FQNEAQ (reference sequence). This CDR3 is built from 18 residues. V was pared by 0 bases and J by 3 bases, with 18 bases between. CDR3 region: CASSLAVLSSRLYNEQFF. Here the CDR3 DNA reads TGTGCCAGCAGCTTAGCTGTCTTGAGTAGCCGCCTCTACAATGAGCAGTTCTTC.

The chain is built from TRBV27 and TRBJ2-5; D is perhaps TRBD1 (5 bases). Germline CDR1 MNHEY, CDR2 SMNVEV (reference sequence). The CDR3 covers 16 residues. V lost 6 bases and J lost 0, with 17 bases in between. CDR3 nucleotides: TGTGCCAGCAGCCATTCGACAGCCCCGTACCAAGAGACCCAGTACTTC. Encoded protein: CASSHSTAPYQETQYF.

This chain connects TRBV28 to TRBJ2-3; D is perhaps TRBD1 (5 bases). Germline V CDR1 and CDR2: MDHEN, SYDVKM. V lost 2 bases and J 3 bases, leaving 12 bases between the germline ends. The length of the CDR3 is 15 residues. CDR3 nucleotide sequence: TGTGCCAGCAGTTTACTTAACAGGAAAACAGATACGCAGTATTTT. Its protein product is CASSLLNRKTDTQYF.

The V call is TRBV19, the J call TRBJ2-6; tentatively, D is TRBD1 (6 bases). The CDR3 has 14 residues. V gave up 6 bases and J gave up 4 bases, with 10 bases separating them. CDR1 and CDR2 from the germline V gene are LNHDA and SQIVND (reference sequence). DNA for the CDR3: TGTGCCAGTAGGTGGGGGCCCGGGGCCAACGTCCTGACTTTC. Its translation is CASRWGPGANVLTF.

The V call is TRBV28, the J call TRBJ1-1, with D maybe TRBD1 (6 bases). There are 15 residues in the CDR3. Germline V gene sequence: CDR1 MDHEN, CDR2 SYDVKM. V was trimmed by 2 bases and J by 5 bases, leaving 15 bases between them. The CDR3: CASSLSLKGGTEAFF. For the CDR3, the DNA is TGTGCCAGCAGTTTAAGCCTAAAGGGGGGGACTGAAGCTTTCTTT.

About this clone: This sample includes further DNA sequences coding for the same CDR3. This chain links TRBV19 with TRBJ1-1; D remains unclear. V dropped 6 bases and J dropped 1 base, with 6 bases sitting between them. This CDR3 is built from 12 residues. Per germline, CDR1 LNHDA and CDR2 SQIVND (reference sequence). The CDR3 DNA reads as TGTGCCAGTAGAGGCTGGAACACTGAAGCTTTCTTT. It encodes CASRGWNTEAFF.

The chain recombines TRBV25-1 with TRBJ2-2; possible D gene TRBD1, 5 bases. Germline values: CDR1 MGHDK, CDR2 SYGVNS. The CDR3 spans 13 residues. Trimming took off 6 bases at V and 5 bases at J, with 10 bases between the two ends. The CDR3 DNA reads TGTGCCAGCAGGACAGACCGAACCGGGGAGCTGTTTTTT. Protein product: CASRTDRTGELFF.

The CDR3 loop reads CATSRQGQKNTEAFF. CDR3 DNA: TGTGCCACCAGCAGGCAAGGACAGAAGAACACTGAAGCTTTCTTT. The chain combines TRBV15 with TRBJ1-1; D perhaps matches TRBD1 (6 bases). CDR1 is LNHNV and CDR2 is YYDKDF in the germline V gene (reference sequence). The V end was cut by 3 bases, the J end by 1 base, with 12 bases between. The CDR3 runs to 15 residues. Based on the CDR3 plus reference TRBV15 and TRBJ1-1, the full variable domain is DAMVIQNPRYQVTQFGKPVTLSCSQTLNHNVMYWYQQKSSQAPKLLFHYYDKDFNNEADTPDNFQSRRPNTSFCFLDIRSPGLGDTAMYLCATSRQGQKNTEAFFGQGTRLTVV.

The chain couples TRBV27 to TRBJ2-2; D not certain. Germline V gene lookup returns CDR1 MNHEY and CDR2 SMNVEV (reference sequence). V shed 7 bases and J shed 2 bases, with 11 bases lying between them. CDR3 length: 14 residues. In nucleotides, the CDR3 is TGTGCCAGCACGTTGAGTCCAAACACCGGGGAGCTGTTTTTT. This sequence encodes CASTLSPNTGELFF.

The chain carries TRBV7-2 and TRBJ2-3, with TRBD1 as a possible D gene (6 bases). Germline lookup yields CDR1 SGHTA and CDR2 FQGNSA. Trimming removed 1 base from V and 6 bases from J, with 17 bases in between. There are 16 residues in the CDR3. CDR3 sequence: CASSLGRTVQHDTQYF. CDR3 in DNA: TGTGCCAGCAGCTTAGGACGGACAGTGCAACACGATACGCAGTATTTT.

The J gene is TRBJ2-7, the V gene TRBV7-6; the match to TRBD1 covers 8 bases. The CDR3 runs to 15 residues. CDR1 SGHVS and CDR2 FNYEAQ come from the germline V gene. J lost 3 bases, V lost 3 bases, and 7 bases had no gene match. The CDR3 loop reads CASSLQGAKNYEQYF. CDR3 bases: TGTGCCAGCAGCTTGCAGGGGGCAAAAAACTACGAGCAGTACTTC.

This chain links TRBV12-5 with TRBJ2-7; 7 nucleotides align to TRBD2. V shed 7 bases, J shed 5 bases, and the junction held 14 bases outside the gene matches. The CDR3 length is 15 residues. Germline V gene sequence: CDR1 LGHNT, CDR2 FRNRAP. CDR3 nucleotides: TGTGCTAGTGCCCCCGCGGCGGGAGCGGCCGACGAGCAGTACTTC. It is translated as CASAPAAGAADEQYF.

This chain joins TRBV7-9 and TRBJ2-7; 8 bases line up with TRBD2. Germline CDR1 is SEHNR and CDR2 is FQNEAQ (reference sequence). The CDR3 has 16 residues. V lost 6 bases to trimming and J lost 0 bases; unmatched junction nucleotides: 10. This chain's CDR3 is CASRHTSGVGSYEQYF. The CDR3 nucleotides are TGTGCCAGCAGACACACTAGCGGAGTCGGCTCCTACGAGCAGTACTTC.

The J gene is TRBJ2-3, the V gene TRBV28, with D perhaps being TRBD1 or TRBD2 (5 bases each). Deletions cut 2 bases from V and 4 bases from J, with 13 bases between. Germline CDR1 MDHEN, CDR2 SYDVKM. The CDR3 is 15 amino acids. CDR3 loop: CASSLGTIGADTQYF. Written as DNA, the CDR3 is TGTGCCAGCAGTTTAGGGACCATAGGCGCAGATACGCAGTATTTT.

The V call is TRBV30, the J call TRBJ2-7; 7 nucleotides match TRBD2. With V trimmed by 1 base and J by 3 bases, 6 bases remained unmatched. The V gene's germline CDR1 is GTSNPN and CDR2 SVGIG (reference sequence). The CDR3 has 14 amino acids. The CDR3 reads CAWSGAGVVYEQYF. The CDR3 DNA is TGTGCCTGGAGTGGGGCGGGAGTCGTCTACGAGCAGTACTTC. Looking up the rest from reference TRBV30 and TRBJ2-7 gives the full variable domain: SQTIHQWPATLVQPVGSPLSLECTVEGTSNPNLYWYRQAAGRGLQLLFYSVGIGQISSEVPQNLSASRPQDRQFILSSKKLLLSDSGFYLCAWSGAGVVYEQYFGPGTRLTVT.

The V and J genes are TRBV29-1 and TRBJ1-2; D remains unclear. V gave up 6 bases and J gave up 4 bases, with 9 bases separating them. Germline V lookup: CDR1 SQVTM, CDR2 ANQGSEA. This CDR3 has 11 residues. CDR3 residues: CSVDGPYGYTF. The CDR3 DNA is TGCAGCGTGGACGGGCCCTATGGCTACACCTTC.

This clone showed up just a few times. V is TRBV7-2 and J is TRBJ2-7; 8 nucleotides align to TRBD1. V trimming: 8 bases; J trimming: 5 bases; junction bases outside the gene matches: 8. The CDR3 extends over 13 amino acids. The germline CDR1 and CDR2 sequences are SGHTA and FQGNSA. The CDR3 spells CASGAGGKDEQYF. CDR3 sequence (DNA): TGTGCCAGCGGGGCAGGGGGCAAGGACGAGCAGTACTTC.

The chain employs TRBV7-9 and TRBJ1-5; the D gene is possibly TRBD1 (6 bases). Between the trimmed V and J ends, which lost 2 bases and 7 bases, there was a span of 12 bases. CDR3 length: 14 amino acids. CDR1 is SEHNR and CDR2 is FQNEAQ in the germline V gene (reference sequence). CDR3 in DNA: TGTGCCAGCAGCTTACCGGGGGCTGAACAGCCCCAGCATTTT. Translated, it gives CASSLPGAEQPQHF.